The 9 T cell receptor beta chains in this list originate from one sample, sequenced in a study of T cell responses to AZD1222 COVID-19 vaccine. Profiling relied on immunoSEQ multiplex PCR, and the TCRdb table lists in-frame clones only, not all of them. The sample holds 170,000 or so clones, approximately 90% seen once. The sequenced sample was peripheral blood, obtained on day 0 of AZD1222 vaccination. The receptors derive from an adult in good health.

This clone was counted only a few times. The V gene is TRBV24-1, the J gene TRBJ1-5; TRBD1 might be the D (5 bases). The CDR3 is 17 residues long. Germline V gene data show CDR1 as KGHDR and CDR2 as SFDVKD. Trimming removed 9 bases at V and 0 bases at J, with 20 bases between. In DNA, the CDR3 is TGTGCCACCTTACTACCCCCGACAGCGTTTAGCAATCAGCCCCAGCATTTT. It yields the protein CATLLPPTAFSNQPQHF.

This sequence joins TRBV19 and TRBJ1-1; TRBD1 matches at 7 bases. CDR1 and CDR2 from the germline V gene are LNHDA and SQIVND (reference sequence). This CDR3 is built from 15 residues. V was clipped by 10 bases and J by 1 base; unmatched bases: 12. Written as DNA, the CDR3 is TGTGCCACCCAAAAAATAGGGACAGCGAACACTGAAGCTTTCTTT. Residues: CATQKIGTANTEAFF.

This chain connects TRBV3-1 (or the pseudogene TRBV3-2) to TRBJ1-2, with D hard to call. Germline V lookup: CDR1 LGHDT, CDR2 YNNKEL (reference sequence). Trimming pared 4 bases from V and 4 bases from J, leaving 7 bases between. The CDR3 is 12 amino acids. CDR3 residues: CASSPDTYGYTF. The CDR3 nucleotides read TGTGCCAGCAGCCCCGATACCTATGGCTACACCTTC.

V usage is TRBV20-1 and J usage is TRBJ2-7; TRBD1 matches 7 bases. The CDR3 has 16 residues. Germline loops: CDR1 DFQATT, CDR2 SNEGSKA (reference sequence). V lost 3 bases, J lost 2 bases, and 13 bases stayed unmatched. The CDR3 nucleotides read TGCAGTGCTAGTCGGCCCAGACAGGGCCCGACCTACGAGCAGTACTTC. Translated: CSASRPRQGPTYEQYF.

This chain connects TRBV7-9 to TRBJ1-1; D is undetermined. Germline V gene data show CDR1 as SEHNR and CDR2 as FQNEAQ (reference sequence). This CDR3 region has 13 residues. Trimming removed 7 bases at V and 0 bases at J, with 9 bases between. Here the CDR3 reads CASTPGLNTEAFF. In DNA, the CDR3 is TGTGCCAGCACCCCGGGCTTGAACACTGAAGCTTTCTTT.

V gene TRBV5-1 combines with J gene TRBJ1-3; TRBD1 matches at 11 bases. CDR1 and CDR2 (germline): SGHRS, YFSETQ. The CDR3 is 18 amino acids. With 1 base clipped from V and 0 bases from J, the junction kept 6 bases outside the gene matches. The CDR3: CASSLRTGGFPSGNTIYF. In nucleotides, the CDR3 is TGCGCCAGCAGCTTGCGGACAGGGGGCTTTCCCTCTGGAAACACCATATATTTT.

This chain connects TRBV6-6 to TRBJ1-4, with D maybe TRBD1 (5 bases). The CDR3 covers 16 residues. Per the germline V gene, CDR1 is MNHNY and CDR2 is SVGAGI (reference sequence). V shed 5 bases and J shed 10 bases, with 23 bases lying between them. The CDR3 coding sequence is TGTGCCAGCAGTGTCTCCGGGGGAGGCGAGGAGGGAAAACTGTTTTTT. Translated, it gives CASSVSGGGEEGKLFF.

DNA for the CDR3: TGTGCCAGCTCAATCCTAGGAGGCACTGAAGCTTTCTTT. This sequence encodes CASSILGGTEAFF. The V and J genes are TRBV18 and TRBJ1-1, with D unresolved. The ends were cut back, 5 bases at V and 4 bases at J, with 11 bases in the middle. Germline V gene sequence: CDR1 KGHSH, CDR2 LQKENI. The CDR3 is 13 amino acids.

The chain joins TRBV6-5 to TRBJ2-1; 8 nucleotides line up with TRBD2. The J segment lost 7 bases and the V segment lost 6 bases, leaving 11 bases of the junction unmatched. The CDR3 is made up of 15 amino acids. CDR1 is MNHEY and CDR2 is SVGAGI in the germline V gene. CDR3: CASRGGLASVNEQFF. The CDR3 bases are TGTGCCAGCAGAGGAGGACTAGCCTCCGTGAATGAGCAGTTCTTC.